The entry below describes one TCR beta chain. The antigen remains unidentified. This specimen belongs to a study of cytomegalovirus exposure and HLA in healthy donors. Study information: Approximately 180 million T cells yielded more than 90 million unique TCR beta sequences, as an earlier analysis found.

Unmatched junction bases numbered 4, after V lost 0 bases and J lost 3 bases. The V gene's germline CDR1 is MGHRA and CDR2 YSYEKL. The CDR3 length is 15 residues. The study, taken as a whole, reports: Among the sequence variants, a highly shared cluster was likely an artifact of sequencing. In a later analysis, V- and J-gene trimming of beta chains associated with a DCLRE1C missense variant, replicated independently.

Primers for the PCR totalled 60 Vbeta and 13 Jbeta. Clones were read by immunoSEQ multiplex PCR, and TCRdb kept only the in-frame ones, dropping some. The ten top clones account for 1% to 1.5%, within a sample of about 42,000 clones. Input material: PBMCs. The TCR sequence derives from a man under 40 in good health and CMV-seronegative. This chain joins TRBV4-1 and TRBJ2-7; 8 bases are shared with TRBD1. The CDR3 sequence is CASSQDLGTGYEQYF. The CDR3 region has the DNA TGCGCCAGCAGCCAAGATTTGGGGACAGGCTACGAGCAGTACTTC.